Listed below are T cell receptor beta chains from one sample, sequenced in a study of CD8 T cells in Susac syndrome. MiXCR, run by TCRdb on the immunoSEQ multiplex PCR reads, gives a single entry per CDR3 protein. Among 110,000 to 150,000 distinct CDR3 sequences listed, approximately 95% were seen once. Input material: CD8+ T cells from PBMCs. These receptors were obtained from a human donor in good health. CDR3s include the opening cysteine and the closing phenylalanine or tryptophan. Each record gives: CDR3 protein, CDR3 length, V gene.

CDR3 protein: CASSRTGYEQYF; CDR3 length: 12; V gene: TRBV4-2
CDR3 protein: CASSLGLEKYF; CDR3 length: 11; V gene: TRBV27
CDR3 protein: CASSHGTLDPQNIQYF; CDR3 length: 16; V gene: TRBV11-3
CDR3 protein: CASSYAGRSNEQFF; CDR3 length: 14; V gene: TRBV6-5
CDR3 protein: CASSLSSAGADTQYF; CDR3 length: 15; V gene: TRBV11-2
CDR3 protein: CSASLQGLIVPDTQYF; CDR3 length: 16; V gene: TRBV20-1
CDR3 protein: CASSYSWDREAYEQYF; CDR3 length: 16; V gene: TRBV6-2/TRBV6-3
CDR3 protein: CASSSGEGGGYTF; CDR3 length: 13; V gene: TRBV6-6
CDR3 protein: CASSNLGTAQDNEQFF; CDR3 length: 16; V gene: TRBV13
CDR3 protein: CASSTSGRAHNEQFF; CDR3 length: 15; V gene: TRBV10-2
CDR3 protein: CASSLLAGGMQTQYF; CDR3 length: 15; V gene: TRBV27
CDR3 protein: CASSPGFTEAFF; CDR3 length: 12; V gene: TRBV7-9
CDR3 protein: CASSRTSGTGETQYF; CDR3 length: 15; V gene: TRBV11-2
CDR3 protein: CAWSPVSNEQFF; CDR3 length: 12; V gene: TRBV30
CDR3 protein: CASSPGGEGTEAFF; CDR3 length: 14; V gene: TRBV28
CDR3 protein: CASSPGVGEAFF; CDR3 length: 12; V gene: TRBV27
CDR3 protein: CSVRGSGSSYEQYF; CDR3 length: 14; V gene: TRBV29-1
CDR3 protein: CASSAAMTAPKNIQYF; CDR3 length: 16; V gene: TRBV12-3/TRBV12-4
CDR3 protein: CASRLGGTEAFF; CDR3 length: 12; V gene: TRBV7-9
CDR3 protein: CASSQAPPASGRSTDTQYF; CDR3 length: 19; V gene: TRBV4-3
CDR3 protein: CASSPLANSYNEQFF; CDR3 length: 15; V gene: TRBV28
CDR3 protein: CATYNEQFF; CDR3 length: 9; V gene: TRBV2
CDR3 protein: CAIRDSHGAQYF; CDR3 length: 12; V gene: TRBV27
CDR3 protein: CASSKRFLGIYSGANVLTF; CDR3 length: 19; V gene: TRBV21-1
CDR3 protein: CASSSPQDRYGTQYF; CDR3 length: 15; V gene: TRBV7-2
CDR3 protein: CSVEPLEANYGYTF; CDR3 length: 14; V gene: TRBV29-1
CDR3 protein: CASSQDEAGSNTGELFF; CDR3 length: 17; V gene: TRBV3-1
CDR3 protein: CASSQNPPGLAGTIEQFF; CDR3 length: 18; V gene: TRBV4-1
CDR3 protein: CASSLVNYEQYF; CDR3 length: 12; V gene: TRBV13
CDR3 protein: CASSLSGQGDQPQHF; CDR3 length: 15; V gene: TRBV28
CDR3 protein: CASSEGADSYEQYF; CDR3 length: 14; V gene: TRBV5-1
CDR3 protein: CASSPPGLAGYEQFF; CDR3 length: 15; V gene: TRBV28
CDR3 protein: CSAKTSGDNEQFF; CDR3 length: 13; V gene: TRBV20-1
CDR3 protein: CSARRPMESQYF; CDR3 length: 12; V gene: TRBV20-1
CDR3 protein: CASSEPGLAYNEQFF; CDR3 length: 15; V gene: TRBV7-6
CDR3 protein: CASSLDLIAVHTDTQYF; CDR3 length: 17; V gene: TRBV7-2
CDR3 protein: CASSQAYSTGDDTEAFF; CDR3 length: 17; V gene: TRBV3-1
CDR3 protein: CASSPPHFTTYNEQFF; CDR3 length: 16; V gene: TRBV28
CDR3 protein: CASRTGTSGRAYEQYF; CDR3 length: 16; V gene: TRBV27
CDR3 protein: CASSAAYRGLYGYTF; CDR3 length: 15; V gene: TRBV9
CDR3 protein: CASSLRDRGGASGANVLTF; CDR3 length: 19; V gene: TRBV13
CDR3 protein: CASSPGPSGETQYF; CDR3 length: 14; V gene: TRBV5-1
CDR3 protein: CSVEPTLGYTF; CDR3 length: 11; V gene: TRBV29-1
CDR3 protein: CASMGSHRGYLTQHF; CDR3 length: 15; V gene: TRBV2
CDR3 protein: CASSLVGDFQPQHF; CDR3 length: 14; V gene: TRBV28
CDR3 protein: CATTRDGPGQETQYF; CDR3 length: 15; V gene: TRBV15
CDR3 protein: CATSRHGVEQETQYF; CDR3 length: 15; V gene: TRBV15
CDR3 protein: CSVRTVYSSYEQYF; CDR3 length: 14; V gene: TRBV29-1
CDR3 protein: CASSPWGDEQFF; CDR3 length: 12; V gene: TRBV3-1
CDR3 protein: CASSLLGSGNTIYF; CDR3 length: 14; V gene: TRBV27
CDR3 protein: CAWSVMGLTEAFF; CDR3 length: 13; V gene: TRBV30
CDR3 protein: CAILDGDTQYF; CDR3 length: 11; V gene: TRBV7-7
CDR3 protein: CASGLVGVSYNEQFF; CDR3 length: 15; V gene: TRBV12-5
CDR3 protein: CASSSGLAGGGGIQYF; CDR3 length: 16; V gene: TRBV7-9
CDR3 protein: CASSPTPGLAGFREDNEQFF; CDR3 length: 20; V gene: TRBV27
CDR3 protein: CSVVGGGTIYEQYF; CDR3 length: 14; V gene: TRBV29-1